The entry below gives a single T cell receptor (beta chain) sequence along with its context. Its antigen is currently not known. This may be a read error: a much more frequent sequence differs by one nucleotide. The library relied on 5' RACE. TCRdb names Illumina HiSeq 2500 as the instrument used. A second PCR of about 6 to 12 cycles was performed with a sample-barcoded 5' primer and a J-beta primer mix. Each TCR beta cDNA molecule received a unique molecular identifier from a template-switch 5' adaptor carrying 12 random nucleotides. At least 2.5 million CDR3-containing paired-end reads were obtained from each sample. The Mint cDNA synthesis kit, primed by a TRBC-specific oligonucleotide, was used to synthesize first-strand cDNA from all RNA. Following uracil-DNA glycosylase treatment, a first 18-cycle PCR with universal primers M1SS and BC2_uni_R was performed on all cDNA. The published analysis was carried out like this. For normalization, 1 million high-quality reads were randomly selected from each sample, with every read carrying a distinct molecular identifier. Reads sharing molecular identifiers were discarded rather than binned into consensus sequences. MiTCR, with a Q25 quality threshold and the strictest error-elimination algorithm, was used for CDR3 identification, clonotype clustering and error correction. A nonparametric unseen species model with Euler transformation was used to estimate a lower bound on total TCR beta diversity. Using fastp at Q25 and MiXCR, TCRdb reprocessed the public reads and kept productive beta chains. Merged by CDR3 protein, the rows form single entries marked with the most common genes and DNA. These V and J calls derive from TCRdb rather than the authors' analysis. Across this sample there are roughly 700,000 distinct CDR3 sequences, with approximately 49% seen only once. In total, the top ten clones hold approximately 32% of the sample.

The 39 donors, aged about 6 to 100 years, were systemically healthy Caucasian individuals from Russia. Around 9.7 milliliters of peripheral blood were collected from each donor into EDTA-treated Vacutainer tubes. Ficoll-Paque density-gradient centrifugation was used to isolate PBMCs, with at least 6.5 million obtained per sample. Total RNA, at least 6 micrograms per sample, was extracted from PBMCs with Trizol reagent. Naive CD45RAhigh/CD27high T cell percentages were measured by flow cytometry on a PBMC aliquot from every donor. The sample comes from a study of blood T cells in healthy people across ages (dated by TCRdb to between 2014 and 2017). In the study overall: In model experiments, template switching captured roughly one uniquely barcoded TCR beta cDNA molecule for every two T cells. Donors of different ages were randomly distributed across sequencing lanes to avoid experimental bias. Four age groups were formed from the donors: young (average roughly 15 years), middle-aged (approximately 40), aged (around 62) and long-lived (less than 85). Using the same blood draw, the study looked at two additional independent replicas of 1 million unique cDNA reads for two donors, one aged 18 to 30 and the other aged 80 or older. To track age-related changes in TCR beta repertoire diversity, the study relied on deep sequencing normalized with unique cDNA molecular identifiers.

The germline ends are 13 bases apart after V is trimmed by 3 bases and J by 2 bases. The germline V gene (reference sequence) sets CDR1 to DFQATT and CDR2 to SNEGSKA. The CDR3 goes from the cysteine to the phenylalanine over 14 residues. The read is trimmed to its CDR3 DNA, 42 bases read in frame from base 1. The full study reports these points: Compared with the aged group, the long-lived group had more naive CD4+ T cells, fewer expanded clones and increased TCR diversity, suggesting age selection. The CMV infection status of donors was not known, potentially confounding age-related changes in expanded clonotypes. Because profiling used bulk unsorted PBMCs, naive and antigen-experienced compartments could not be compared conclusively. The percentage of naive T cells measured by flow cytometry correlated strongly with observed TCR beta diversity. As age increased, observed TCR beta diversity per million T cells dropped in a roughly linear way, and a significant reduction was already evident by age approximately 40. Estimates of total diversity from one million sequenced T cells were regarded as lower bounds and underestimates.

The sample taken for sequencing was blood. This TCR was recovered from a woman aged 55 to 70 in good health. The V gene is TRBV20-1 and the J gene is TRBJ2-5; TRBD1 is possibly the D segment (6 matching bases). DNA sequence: TGCAGTGCTAGGGGGACAATAAATCAAGAGACCCAGTACTTC. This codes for CSARGTINQETQYF.